These 32 T cell receptor beta chains share one sample of origin, sequenced in a study of blood T cell repertoires in COVID-19. Sequencing used immunoSEQ multiplex PCR; TCRdb keeps in-frame clones, though not all of them. This sample has 350,000 to 400,000 clones, with about 86% found just once. The sequenced material came from peripheral blood. The receptors were gathered from a woman aged 60 to 75 with COVID-19, enrolled during active disease.

A remark on this clone: In the same sample, other DNA sequences code for this CDR3. The J gene is TRBJ2-7, the V gene TRBV18; 8 bases line up with TRBD2. CDR1 and CDR2 from the germline V gene are KGHSH and LQKENI. The ends lost 2 bases at V and 1 base at J; junction bases unmatched: 1. The CDR3 extends over 14 amino acids. CDR3 protein: CASSPTSGSYEQYF. CDR3 DNA: TGTGCCAGCTCACCAACTAGCGGATCCTACGAGCAGTACTTC.

CDR3: CASSPSETGYTF. The DNA of the CDR3 is TGCGCCAGCAGCCCGAGTGAAACTGGCTACACCTTC. The chain joins TRBV5-1 to TRBJ1-2, with D hard to call. Germline V gives CDR1 SGHRS, CDR2 YFSETQ. Trimming pared 4 bases from V and 7 bases from J, leaving 11 bases between. The CDR3 loop spans 12 amino acids.

The V gene is TRBV29-1, the J gene TRBJ2-2, with TRBD1 matching over 7 bases. There are 12 residues in the CDR3. CDR1 SQVTM and CDR2 ANQGSEA come from the germline V gene. Trimming at V came to 7 bases and at J to 7 bases, leaving 6 bases not matched to a gene. CDR3 coding DNA: TGCAGCGGAGACAGGGAAGACGGGGAGCTGTTTTTT. Translation gives CSGDREDGELFF.

The rearrangement joins TRBV4-2 to TRBJ1-1, with TRBD1 matching over 11 bases. Trimming cost V 1 base and J 4 bases; bases outside gene matches: 2. CDR1 LGHNA and CDR2 YNFKEQ come from the germline V gene. This CDR3 spans 15 amino acids. The CDR3 DNA reads as TGTGCCAGCAGCCAAGTAGGGACAGGGGGCACTGAAGCTTTCTTT. Translation: CASSQVGTGGTEAFF.

The V and J genes are TRBV3-1 (or the pseudogene TRBV3-2) and TRBJ2-3; 9 bases agree with TRBD2. J was trimmed by 6 bases and V by 4 bases; bases with no gene match: 11. The CDR3 has 16 amino acids. Germline V gene data show CDR1 as LGHDT and CDR2 as YNNKEL (reference sequence). In nucleotides, the CDR3 is TGTGCCAGCAGCCTGCGTGTAGGACTAGCGCGTGATACGCAGTATTTT. Its protein is CASSLRVGLARDTQYF.

The V and J genes are TRBV5-4 and TRBJ2-4; a possible D gene is TRBD1 (5 bases). Germline assignment: CDR1 SGHNT and CDR2 YYREEE (reference sequence). V was pared by 0 bases and J by 7 bases, with 23 bases between. This CDR3 is built from 18 residues. CDR3 DNA: TGTGCCAGCAGCTTGGCCTACTCCTCGGTCAGGGCTCGGAACATTCAGTACTTC. This encodes CASSLAYSSVRARNIQYF.

This clone was counted once. V is TRBV11-3 and J is TRBJ1-1; D might be TRBD1 (6 bases). From germline, CDR1 is SGHNT and CDR2 YENEEA. The CDR3 has 15 amino acids. The V gene lost 2 bases and the J gene lost 3 bases, with 13 bases spanning the gap. In nucleotides, the CDR3 is TGTGCCAGCAGCTTATGGGGGGGGCTGGACACTGAAGCTTTCTTT. Its translation is CASSLWGGLDTEAFF.

V is TRBV7-2 and J is TRBJ2-7, with TRBD1 matching over 7 bases. From germline, CDR1 is SGHTA and CDR2 FQGNSA. This CDR3 is 15 amino acids long. The ends lost 5 bases at V and 0 bases at J; junction bases unmatched: 7. CDR3 nucleotide sequence: TGTGCCAGCAGCCGCACAGGGGATCCCTCCTACGAGCAGTACTTC. Its protein is CASSRTGDPSYEQYF. The variable domain in full, with the rest retrieved from reference TRBV7-2 and TRBJ2-7, is GAGVSQSPSNKVTEKGKDVELRCDPISGHTALYWYRQSLGQGLEFLIYFQGNSAPDKSGLPSDRFSAERTGGSVSTLTIQRTQQEDSAVYLCASSRTGDPSYEQYFGPGTRLTVT.

The rearrangement joins TRBV5-1 to TRBJ2-3; weak D call: TRBD2 (7 bases). V dropped 1 base and J dropped 2 bases, with 11 bases sitting between them. Germline V gene sequence: CDR1 SGHRS, CDR2 YFSETQ. This CDR3 is built from 15 residues. This CDR3 reads CASSLRGAVTDTQYF. As DNA, the CDR3 is TGCGCCAGCAGCTTGCGGGGGGCCGTCACAGATACGCAGTATTTT.

A few counts support this clone. The gene calls are TRBV7-2 and TRBJ2-7; D perhaps matches TRBD1 (5 bases). The CDR3 loop spans 13 amino acids. V lost 6 bases, J lost 3 bases, and 12 bases lay in between. The germline CDR1 and CDR2 sequences are SGHTA and FQGNSA. CDR3 nucleotide sequence: TGTGCCAGCAGTTTCGGACATTTCTACGAGCAGTACTTC. Its protein product is CASSFGHFYEQYF.

V usage is TRBV5-5 and J usage is TRBJ2-2; D possibly corresponds to TRBD1 (6 bases). This CDR3 spans 17 amino acids. V dropped 6 bases and J dropped 2 bases, with 20 bases sitting between them. Per germline, CDR1 SGHKS and CDR2 YYEKEE (reference sequence). CDR3 in amino acids: CASTDLQGRQNTGELFF. The DNA for the CDR3 is TGTGCCAGCACCGATCTTCAGGGGCGCCAAAACACCGGGGAGCTGTTTTTT.

V is TRBV12-3 or TRBV12-4 and J is TRBJ1-2, with no clear D. The CDR3 loop spans 12 amino acids. V was trimmed by 3 bases and J by 5 bases, leaving 7 bases between them. Written as DNA, the CDR3 is TGTGCCAGCAGTTTTAGAGATTATGGCTACACCTTC. Its translation is CASSFRDYGYTF.

The J gene is TRBJ2-1, the V gene TRBV4-2, with TRBD2 as a possible D gene (6 bases). The CDR3 is 15 amino acids. Trimming stripped 4 bases from V and 3 bases from J, with 13 bases between. Germline-derived CDR1 and CDR2 are LGHNA and YNFKEQ. For the CDR3, the DNA is TGTGCCAGCAGCCCTCTCTTCGGGGGCTACAATGAGCAGTTCTTC. Protein: CASSPLFGGYNEQFF.

This rearrangement joins TRBV20-1 to TRBJ2-1; D possibly corresponds to TRBD1 (5 bases). Germline lookup yields CDR1 DFQATT and CDR2 SNEGSKA (reference sequence). The CDR3 spans 11 residues. CDR3 sequence (DNA): TGCAGGAGCGACAGAAACAATGAGCAGTTCTTC. Its protein product is CRSDRNNEQFF.

The chain recombines TRBV30 with TRBJ1-1; D is possibly TRBD1 (5 bases). This CDR3 is 12 amino acids long. Between the trimmed V and J ends, which lost 6 bases and 4 bases, there was a span of 12 bases. Per the germline V gene, CDR1 is GTSNPN and CDR2 is SVGIG (reference sequence). CDR3 sequence (DNA): TGTGCCTGCCCTAGGGGAGGCACTGAAGCTTTCTTT. Translation: CACPRGGTEAFF.

This chain joins TRBV5-4 and TRBJ1-1; no definite D call. This CDR3 comprises 15 residues. Germline V gives CDR1 SGHNT, CDR2 YYREEE (reference sequence). Trimming shortened V by 4 bases and J by 3 bases, and 16 bases separated the two germline ends. CDR3 in DNA: TGTGCCAGCAGCCGGGAGGGCGCCTTGGACACTGAAGCTTTCTTT. This gives the protein CASSREGALDTEAFF.

The chain recombines TRBV12-5 with TRBJ1-6; D gene uncertain. V was pared by 0 bases and J by 14 bases, with 14 bases between. Germline V gene data show CDR1 as LGHNT and CDR2 as FRNRAP. The CDR3 totals 14 residues. The CDR3 here is CASGLVRGIGALHF. The DNA for the CDR3 is TGTGCTAGTGGTTTGGTCCGGGGAATTGGAGCCCTCCACTTT.

CDR3 sequence reads: CASSHPSREQYF. CDR3 DNA sequence: TGTGCCAGCAGCCACCCGTCGAGGGAGCAGTACTTC. The chain has TRBV7-2 and TRBJ2-7; no definite D call. Trimming removed 5 bases from V and 7 bases from J, with 12 bases in between. This CDR3 region has 12 residues. CDR1 and CDR2 (germline): SGHTA, FQGNSA.

The gene calls are TRBV2 and TRBJ2-1, with 8 bases that match TRBD1. This CDR3 region has 17 residues. V was clipped by 10 bases and J by 1 base; unmatched bases: 15. Germline CDR1 is SNHLY and CDR2 is FYNNEI. DNA of the CDR3: TGTGCCAATCTAGGGGCCCGGACAGGGTTTTCCTACAATGAGCAGTTCTTC. Its protein product is CANLGARTGFSYNEQFF.

The chain has TRBV10-3 and TRBJ1-2, with D tentatively TRBD1 (6 bases). The CDR3 length is 14 residues. The germline V gene has CDR1 ENHRY and CDR2 SYGVKD. Trimming took off 6 bases at V and 4 bases at J, with 15 bases between the two ends. This CDR3 reads CAIRGGQGLYGYTF. The CDR3 bases are TGTGCCATCAGGGGGGGGCAGGGCCTCTATGGCTACACCTTC.

The genes are TRBV29-1 and TRBJ2-6; 8 bases fit TRBD1. Germline V lookup: CDR1 SQVTM, CDR2 ANQGSEA. The CDR3 has 14 residues. The V gene end was trimmed by 6 bases and the J gene end by 0 bases; junction bases not matched to a gene: 1. CDR3 in amino acids: CSVGQGSGANVLTF. CDR3 DNA: TGCAGCGTCGGACAGGGCTCTGGGGCCAACGTCCTGACTTTC.

The chain carries TRBV5-1 and TRBJ2-2, with D possibly matching TRBD1 (6 bases). The V and J ends lost 3 bases and 4 bases respectively, with 13 bases between them. The germline gives CDR1 SGHRS, CDR2 YFSETQ. There are 15 residues in the CDR3. The CDR3 coding sequence is TGCGCCAGCAGCTGGACAGCACCGGTCACCGGGGAGCTGTTTTTT. Its protein product is CASSWTAPVTGELFF.

The genes are TRBV30 and TRBJ2-1; 10 positions agree with TRBD2. The V gene end was trimmed by 1 base and the J gene end by 1 base; junction bases not matched to a gene: 4. CDR1 and CDR2 from the germline V gene are GTSNPN and SVGIG (reference sequence). The CDR3 length is 16 residues. CDR3 sequence reads: CAWSATSGESYNEQFF. The CDR3 DNA reads TGTGCCTGGAGTGCCACTAGCGGGGAATCCTACAATGAGCAGTTCTTC.

The rearrangement joins TRBV5-1 to TRBJ2-2; no reliable D call. The germline V gene has CDR1 SGHRS and CDR2 YFSETQ. The CDR3 contains 14 residues. The germline V and J ends were trimmed by 5 bases and 1 base, with 9 bases remaining between them. The CDR3: CASRRQENTGELFF. The CDR3 nucleotides read TGCGCCAGCAGAAGGCAGGAGAACACCGGGGAGCTGTTTTTT.

A note on this clone: The junction departs from germline at one end; a sequencing error may be responsible. The identical CDR3 is also encoded by other nucleotide sequences in the sample. The chain uses TRBV28 and TRBJ1-2; tentative D call: TRBD1 (6 bases). The CDR3 extends over 14 amino acids. Germline-derived CDR1 and CDR2 are MDHEN and SYDVKM. The CDR3 coding sequence is TGTGCCAGCAGTACGCCCCAGGGGCTCTATGGTTACACCTTC. Its translation: CASSTPQGLYGYTF.

The rearrangement links TRBV15 to TRBJ2-5; no firm D call. The CDR3 runs 12 residues. V was pared by 0 bases and J by 3 bases, with 2 bases between. Germline lookup yields CDR1 LNHNV and CDR2 YYDKDF (reference sequence). CDR3 DNA: TGTGCCACCAGCAGAGATAAAGAGACCCAGTACTTC. Residues: CATSRDKETQYF.

About this clone: The same CDR3 arises from other DNA sequences in this sample as well. The rearrangement joins TRBV12-3 or TRBV12-4 to TRBJ1-1; D remains unclear. V gave up 4 bases and J gave up 5 bases, with 5 bases separating them. CDR3 length equals 11 residues. DNA for the CDR3: TGTGCCAGCAGTTCTTATACTGAAGCTTTCTTT. This gives the protein CASSSYTEAFF.

The genes are TRBV5-1 and TRBJ1-6; 9 bases map to TRBD1. The CDR3 has 14 amino acids. The germline gives CDR1 SGHRS, CDR2 YFSETQ. With V trimmed by 5 bases and J by 10 bases, 7 bases remained unmatched. The CDR3: CASRRDRAGSPLHF. Written as DNA, the CDR3 is TGCGCCAGCAGGCGGGACAGGGCTGGATCACCCCTCCACTTT.

CDR3 sequence: CSVGGTGVFRTEAFF. CDR3 DNA sequence: TGCAGCGTTGGGGGGACAGGGGTTTTTAGAACTGAAGCTTTCTTT. The chain recombines TRBV29-1 with TRBJ1-1, with 10 bases fitting TRBD1. V trimming: 4 bases; J trimming: 5 bases; junction bases outside the gene matches: 10. The CDR3 length is 15 residues. Per the germline V gene, CDR1 is SQVTM and CDR2 is ANQGSEA.

The J gene is TRBJ1-2, the V gene TRBV6-5; maybe TRBD1 (5 bases). Deletions cut 2 bases from V and 3 bases from J, with 10 bases between. Looked up from germline, CDR1 is MNHEY and CDR2 is SVGAGI. The CDR3 totals 14 residues. The CDR3 region has the DNA TGTGCCAGCAGTTACCGGGGGGTCTACTATGGCTACACCTTC. Protein sequence: CASSYRGVYYGYTF.

The sample holds a few counts of this clone. The chain is built from TRBV25-1 and TRBJ2-1; 7 positions agree with TRBD1. Per the germline V gene, CDR1 is MGHDK and CDR2 is SYGVNS. J was trimmed by 9 bases and V by 5 bases; bases with no gene match: 10. The CDR3 is 14 residues long. The chain's CDR3 is CASSPRAGGAEQFF. CDR3 bases: TGTGCCAGCAGTCCCCGGGCAGGGGGAGCTGAGCAGTTCTTC.

The chain is built from TRBV7-9 and TRBJ1-2, with D possibly being TRBD1 (6 bases). This CDR3 contains 13 residues. The germline V gene has CDR1 SEHNR and CDR2 FQNEAQ (reference sequence). Trimming cost V 8 bases and J 3 bases, with 13 bases left between them. The DNA of the CDR3 is TGTGCCAGCCTCTCAGGGGCCTACTATGGCTACACCTTC. This translates into CASLSGAYYGYTF.